This T cell receptor beta chain came from a study of blood T cell repertoires in COVID-19 (TCRdb year 2020). About the study as a whole: The collaborator samples originated in the United States, Italy and Spain and spanned the acute and convalescent phases of COVID-19. The prospective study material was composed of cDNA or gDNA derived from T cells, B-cell-depleted T cells, or PBMCs. The dataset comprised deeply sampled blood TCRbeta repertoires from subjects exposed to, actively infected with, or recovered from COVID-19. The repertoires were made available in a free public database intended to serve as a resource for research on the immune response to SARS-CoV-2. Samples were obtained from the ongoing ImmuneRACE study (first 160 participants) and from over 1,000 subjects provided by 6 global collaborators. Sample metadata almost always included a de-identified subject ID, COVID-19 status, age in years and sex. Where HLA class I and class II types were available, the types were taken from metadata supplied by the sample provider, not from assay-based typing.

On the study overall, not on this receptor specifically: The quantity of clinical and demographic metadata differed by source and by participant and was supplied without curation.

One collaborating source in Seattle enrolled patients while the patients were actively infected and followed the patients over time throughout the course of disease. The collaborating institutions used their own protocols to collect whole blood in K2EDTA tubes. For TCRbeta analysis, collaborator samples were shipped as frozen whole blood, as isolated PBMCs, or as DNA extracted from either sample type. The CDR3 has 13 amino acids, counting the end cysteine and phenylalanine. Only the CDR3 region is kept as DNA, spanning 39 bases read in frame from base 1. Trimming takes 1 base from V and 10 bases from J, and the germline ends sit 13 bases apart. This clone was recorded only once. What antigen it recognizes has not been identified. Per-base qualities were not stored, and no clone one base away is much larger. TCRbeta CDR3 regions were amplified from genomic DNA by means of the immunoSEQ Assay, a bias-controlled multiplex PCR. The source study handled its data this way. Nucleated cell counts per sample were estimated from amplification of reference gene primers within the assay. To quantify the absolute abundance of each unique TCRbeta CDR3 rearrangement, sequence reads were collapsed and filtered. For each sample, productive Simpson clonality was calculated as the square root of Simpson's diversity index across productive rearrangements. The table comes from immuneACCESS by way of TCRdb, which keeps in-frame sequences with V and J called. Part of the clones is missing from these tables; in studies checked, under half for an unresolved V gene and the rest for unknown reasons. D and trimming were read from the DNA, whereas the V and J calls and clone size are those reported in that table. This sample has 150,000 to 180,000 clones in its table, and roughly 88% of those were observed once. The top ten hold 0.6% to 0.7% of the sample.

The TCR comes from a man between 60 and 70 years old with COVID-19, enrolled during active disease. Sequencing was done on a sample of peripheral blood. This chain joins TRBV12-3 or TRBV12-4 to TRBJ1-2, with an unclear D gene assignment. The nucleotide sequence reads TGTGCCAGCAGTTTAGAAGTGGGCCTACTCTACACCTTC. Its product reads: CASSLEVGLLYTF.